This paragraph reports one TCR beta chain. The CDR3 length is 14 residues. In germline, CDR1 is MNHNY, CDR2 SVGAGI (reference sequence). Trimming cost V 2 bases and J 1 base, with 8 bases left between them. These data are taken from a study of T cell changes during pregnancy in multiple sclerosis. The protocol was immunoSEQ multiplex PCR, while the TCRdb copy is restricted to in-frame clones and leaves out a portion. Among fewer than 90,000 clones listed, roughly 94% were seen once. The sequencing used peripheral blood, collected in the third trimester of pregnancy. This chain links TRBV6-6 with TRBJ1-1; D is ambiguous. The receptor's source is a female donor with multiple sclerosis, enrolled in a pregnancy study. CDR3 DNA: TGTGCCAGCAGTTACGCCGGGGAGAACACTGAAGCTTTCTTT. It specifies CASSYAGENTEAFF.